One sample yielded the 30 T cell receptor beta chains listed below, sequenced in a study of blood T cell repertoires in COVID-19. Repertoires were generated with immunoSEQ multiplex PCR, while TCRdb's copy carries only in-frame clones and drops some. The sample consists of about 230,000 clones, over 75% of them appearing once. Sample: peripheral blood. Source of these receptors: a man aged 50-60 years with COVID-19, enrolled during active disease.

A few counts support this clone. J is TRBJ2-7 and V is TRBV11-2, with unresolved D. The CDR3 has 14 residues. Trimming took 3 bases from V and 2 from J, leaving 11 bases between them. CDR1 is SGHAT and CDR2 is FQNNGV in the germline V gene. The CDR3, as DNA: TGTGCCAGCAGCTTCCGGAGCAGCACCTACGAGCAGTACTTC. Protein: CASSFRSSTYEQYF.

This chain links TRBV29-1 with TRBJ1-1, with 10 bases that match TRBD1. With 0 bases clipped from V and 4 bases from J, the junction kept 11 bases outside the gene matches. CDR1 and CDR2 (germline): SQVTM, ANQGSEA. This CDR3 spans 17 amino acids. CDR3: CSVEDDVTGGIGTEAFF. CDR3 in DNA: TGCAGCGTTGAAGATGACGTGACAGGGGGCATTGGCACTGAAGCTTTCTTT.

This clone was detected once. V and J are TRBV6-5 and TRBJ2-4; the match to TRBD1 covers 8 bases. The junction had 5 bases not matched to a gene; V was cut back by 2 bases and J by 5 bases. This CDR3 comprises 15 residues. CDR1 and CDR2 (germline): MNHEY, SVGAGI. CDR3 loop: CASSYGQDRENIQYF. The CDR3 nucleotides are TGTGCCAGCAGTTACGGTCAGGACAGGGAAAACATTCAGTACTTC.

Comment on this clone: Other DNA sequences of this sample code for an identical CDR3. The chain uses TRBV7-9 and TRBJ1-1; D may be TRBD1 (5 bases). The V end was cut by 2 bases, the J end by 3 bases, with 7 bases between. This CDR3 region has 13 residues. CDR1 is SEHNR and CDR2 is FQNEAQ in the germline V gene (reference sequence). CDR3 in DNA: TGTGCCAGCAGCTTACAGGGCGACACTGAAGCTTTCTTT. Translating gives CASSLQGDTEAFF.

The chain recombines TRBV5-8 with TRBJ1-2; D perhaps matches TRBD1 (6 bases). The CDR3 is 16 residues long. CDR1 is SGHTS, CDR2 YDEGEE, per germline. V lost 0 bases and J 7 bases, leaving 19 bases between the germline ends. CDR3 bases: TGTGCCAGCAGCTTGGCCAAAGGCAGGGGAATGGGTGGCTACACCTTC. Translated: CASSLAKGRGMGGYTF.

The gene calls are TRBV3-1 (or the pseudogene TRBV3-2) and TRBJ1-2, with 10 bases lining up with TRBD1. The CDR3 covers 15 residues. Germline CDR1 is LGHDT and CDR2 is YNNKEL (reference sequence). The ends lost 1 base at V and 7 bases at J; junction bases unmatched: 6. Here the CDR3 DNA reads TGTGCCAGCAGCCAAGCCGACAGGGGGCAGGTTGGCTACACCTTC. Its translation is CASSQADRGQVGYTF.

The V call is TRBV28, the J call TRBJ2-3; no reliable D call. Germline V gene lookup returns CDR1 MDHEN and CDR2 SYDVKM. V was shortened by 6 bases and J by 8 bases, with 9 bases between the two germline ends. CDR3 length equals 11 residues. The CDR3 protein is CASRGVRTQYF. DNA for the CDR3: TGTGCCAGCAGAGGAGTCCGTACGCAGTATTTT.

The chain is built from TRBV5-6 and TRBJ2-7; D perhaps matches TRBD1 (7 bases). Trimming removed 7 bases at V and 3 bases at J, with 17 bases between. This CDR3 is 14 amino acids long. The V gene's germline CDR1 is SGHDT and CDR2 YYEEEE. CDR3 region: CASQEGAIIYEQYF. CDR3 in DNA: TGTGCCAGCCAGGAGGGGGCGATAATCTACGAGCAGTACTTC.

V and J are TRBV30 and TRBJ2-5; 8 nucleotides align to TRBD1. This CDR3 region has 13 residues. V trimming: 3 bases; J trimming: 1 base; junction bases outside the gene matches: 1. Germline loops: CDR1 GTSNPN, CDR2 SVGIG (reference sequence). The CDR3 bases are TGTGCCTGGAGCGGGACAGGCCAAGAGACCCAGTACTTC. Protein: CAWSGTGQETQYF.

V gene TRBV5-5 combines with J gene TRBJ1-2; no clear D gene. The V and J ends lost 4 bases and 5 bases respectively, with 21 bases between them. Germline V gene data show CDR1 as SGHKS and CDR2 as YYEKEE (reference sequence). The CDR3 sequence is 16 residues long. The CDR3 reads CASSPDTGLLGYGYTF. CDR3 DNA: TGTGCCAGCAGCCCCGACACCGGCCTGCTTGGGTATGGCTACACCTTC. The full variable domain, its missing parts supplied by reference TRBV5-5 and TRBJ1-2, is DAGVTQSPTHLIKTRGQQVTLRCSPISGHKSVSWYQQVLGQGPQFIFQYYEKEERGRGNFPDRFSARQFPNYSSELNVNALLLGDSALYLCASSPDTGLLGYGYTFGSGTRLTVV.

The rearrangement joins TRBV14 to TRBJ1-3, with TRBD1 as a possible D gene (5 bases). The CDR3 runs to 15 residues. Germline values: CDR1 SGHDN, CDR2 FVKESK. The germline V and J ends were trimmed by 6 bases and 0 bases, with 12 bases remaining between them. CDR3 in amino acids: CASSSTESSGNTIYF. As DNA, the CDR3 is TGTGCCAGCAGTTCGACAGAGAGCTCTGGAAACACCATATATTTT.

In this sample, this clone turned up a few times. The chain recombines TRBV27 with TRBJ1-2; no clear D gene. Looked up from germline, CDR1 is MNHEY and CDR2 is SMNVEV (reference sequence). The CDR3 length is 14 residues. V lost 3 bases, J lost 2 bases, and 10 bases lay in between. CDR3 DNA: TGTGCCAGCAGTTTCGGCACCGGGAACTATGGCTACACCTTC. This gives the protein CASSFGTGNYGYTF.

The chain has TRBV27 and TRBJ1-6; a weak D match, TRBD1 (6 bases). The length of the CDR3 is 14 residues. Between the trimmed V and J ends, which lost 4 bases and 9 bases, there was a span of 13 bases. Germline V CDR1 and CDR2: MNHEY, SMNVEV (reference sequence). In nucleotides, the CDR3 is TGTGCCAGCAGTTCACAGGGTCAGGTTTCACCCCTCCACTTT. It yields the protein CASSSQGQVSPLHF.

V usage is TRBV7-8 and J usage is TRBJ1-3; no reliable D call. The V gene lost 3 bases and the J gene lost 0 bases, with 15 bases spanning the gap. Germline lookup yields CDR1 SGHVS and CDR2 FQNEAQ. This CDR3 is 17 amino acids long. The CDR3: CASSFSLARSSGNTIYF. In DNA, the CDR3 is TGTGCCAGCAGCTTCAGTTTGGCACGGAGCTCTGGAAACACCATATATTTT. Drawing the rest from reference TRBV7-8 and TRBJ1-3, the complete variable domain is GAGVSQSPRYKVAKRGQDVALRCDPISGHVSLFWYQQALGQGPEFLTYFQNEAQLDKSGLPSDRFFAERPEGSVSTLKIQRTQQEDSAVYLCASSFSLARSSGNTIYFGEGSWLTVV.

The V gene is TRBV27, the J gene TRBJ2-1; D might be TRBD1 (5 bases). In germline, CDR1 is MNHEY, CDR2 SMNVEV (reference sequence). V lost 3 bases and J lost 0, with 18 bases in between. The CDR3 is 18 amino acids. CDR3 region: CASSFGPTWQGSYNEQFF. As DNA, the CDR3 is TGTGCCAGCAGTTTCGGACCCACTTGGCAGGGCTCCTACAATGAGCAGTTCTTC.

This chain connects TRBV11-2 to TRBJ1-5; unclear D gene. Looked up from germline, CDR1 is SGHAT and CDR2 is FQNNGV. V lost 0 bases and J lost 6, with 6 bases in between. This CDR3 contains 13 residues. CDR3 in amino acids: CASSLERGQPQHF. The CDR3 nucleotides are TGTGCCAGCAGCTTAGAAAGAGGTCAGCCCCAGCATTTT.

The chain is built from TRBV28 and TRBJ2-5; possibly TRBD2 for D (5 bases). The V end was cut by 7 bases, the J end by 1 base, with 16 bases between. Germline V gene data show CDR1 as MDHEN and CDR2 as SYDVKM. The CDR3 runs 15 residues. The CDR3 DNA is TGTGCCAGCAAGTCAGGACTTCGGACCCAAGAGACCCAGTACTTC. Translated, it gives CASKSGLRTQETQYF.

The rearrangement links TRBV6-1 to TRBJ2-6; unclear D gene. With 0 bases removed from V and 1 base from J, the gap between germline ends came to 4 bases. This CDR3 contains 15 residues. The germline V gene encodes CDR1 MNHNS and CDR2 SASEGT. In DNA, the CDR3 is TGTGCCAGCAGTGAAGCCGGGTCTGGGGCCAACGTCCTGACTTTC. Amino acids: CASSEAGSGANVLTF.

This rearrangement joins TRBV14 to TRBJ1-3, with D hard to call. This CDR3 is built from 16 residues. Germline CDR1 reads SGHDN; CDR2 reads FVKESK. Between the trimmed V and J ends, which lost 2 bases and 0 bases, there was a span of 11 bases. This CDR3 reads CASSQLGGPSGNTIYF. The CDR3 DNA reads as TGTGCCAGCAGCCAACTTGGAGGACCCTCTGGAAACACCATATATTTT.

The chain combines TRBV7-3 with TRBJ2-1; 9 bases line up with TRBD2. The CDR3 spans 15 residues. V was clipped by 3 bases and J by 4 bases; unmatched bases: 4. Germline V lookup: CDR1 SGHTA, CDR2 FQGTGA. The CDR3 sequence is CASSLLAGPYNEQFF. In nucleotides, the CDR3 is TGTGCCAGCAGCTTGCTAGCGGGGCCTTACAATGAGCAGTTCTTC.

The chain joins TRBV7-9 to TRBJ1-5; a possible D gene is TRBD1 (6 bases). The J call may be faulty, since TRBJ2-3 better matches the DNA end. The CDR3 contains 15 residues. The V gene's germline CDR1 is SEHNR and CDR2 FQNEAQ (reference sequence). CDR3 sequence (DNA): TGTGCCAGCAGCCTATCACAGGGAACCAATCAGCCCCAGTATTTT. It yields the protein CASSLSQGTNQPQYF.

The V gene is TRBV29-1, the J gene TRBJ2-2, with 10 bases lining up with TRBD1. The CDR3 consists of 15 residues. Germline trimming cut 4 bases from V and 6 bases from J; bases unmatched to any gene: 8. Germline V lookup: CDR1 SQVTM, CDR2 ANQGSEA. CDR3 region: CSVGPGTGVSGELFF. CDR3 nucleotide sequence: TGCAGCGTTGGGCCCGGGACAGGGGTCTCCGGGGAGCTGTTTTTT.

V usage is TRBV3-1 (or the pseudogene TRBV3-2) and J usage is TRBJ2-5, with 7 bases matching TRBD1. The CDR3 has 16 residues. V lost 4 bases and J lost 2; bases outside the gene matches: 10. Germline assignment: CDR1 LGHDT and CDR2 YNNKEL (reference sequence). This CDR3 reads CASSPEPGQIQETQYF. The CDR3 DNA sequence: TGTGCCAGCAGCCCTGAACCGGGACAGATACAAGAGACCCAGTACTTC.

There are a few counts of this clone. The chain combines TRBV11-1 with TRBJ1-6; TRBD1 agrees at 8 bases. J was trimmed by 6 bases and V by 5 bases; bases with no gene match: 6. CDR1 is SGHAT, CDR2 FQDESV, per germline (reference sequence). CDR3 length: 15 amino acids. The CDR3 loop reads CASSQTGAFNSPLHF. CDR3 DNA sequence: TGTGCCAGCAGCCAGACAGGGGCTTTTAATTCACCCCTCCACTTT.

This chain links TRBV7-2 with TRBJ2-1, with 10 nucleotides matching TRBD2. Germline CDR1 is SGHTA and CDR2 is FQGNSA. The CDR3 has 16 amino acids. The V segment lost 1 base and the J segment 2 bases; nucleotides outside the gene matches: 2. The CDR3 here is CASSLGLAGAYNEQFF. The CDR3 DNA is TGTGCCAGCAGCTTAGGTCTAGCGGGGGCCTACAATGAGCAGTTCTTC.

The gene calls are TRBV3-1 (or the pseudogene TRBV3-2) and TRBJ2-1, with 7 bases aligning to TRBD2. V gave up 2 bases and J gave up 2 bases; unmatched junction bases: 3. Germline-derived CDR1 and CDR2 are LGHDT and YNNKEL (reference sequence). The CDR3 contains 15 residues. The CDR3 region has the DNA TGTGCCAGCAGCCAACAAGCGGGGCCCTACAATGAGCAGTTCTTC. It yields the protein CASSQQAGPYNEQFF.

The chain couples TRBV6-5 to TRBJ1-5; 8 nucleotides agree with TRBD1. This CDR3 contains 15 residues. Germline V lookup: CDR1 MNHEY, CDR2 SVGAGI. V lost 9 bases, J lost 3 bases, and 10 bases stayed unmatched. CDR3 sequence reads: CARHGQGGINQPQHF. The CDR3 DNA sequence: TGTGCCAGACATGGACAGGGTGGCATCAATCAGCCCCAGCATTTT.

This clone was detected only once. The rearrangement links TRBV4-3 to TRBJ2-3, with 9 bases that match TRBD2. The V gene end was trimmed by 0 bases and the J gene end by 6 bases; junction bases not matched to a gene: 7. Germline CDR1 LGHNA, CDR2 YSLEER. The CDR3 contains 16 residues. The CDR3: CASSQDLRGGRDTQYF. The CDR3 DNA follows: TGCGCCAGCAGCCAAGATTTGCGGGGGGGCCGTGATACGCAGTATTTT.

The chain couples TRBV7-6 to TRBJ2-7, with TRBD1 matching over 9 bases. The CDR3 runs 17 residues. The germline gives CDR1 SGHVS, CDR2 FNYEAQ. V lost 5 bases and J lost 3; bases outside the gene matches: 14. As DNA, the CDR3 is TGTGCCAGCAGCATCAAACCCACAGGGGGCACGATCTACGAGCAGTACTTC. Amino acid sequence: CASSIKPTGGTIYEQYF.

CDR3 in amino acids: CASSDGVLAGVKVEQYF. The CDR3 DNA is TGTGCCAGCAGCGATGGGGTCCTAGCGGGAGTAAAGGTCGAGCAGTACTTC. V and J are TRBV7-2 and TRBJ2-7; TRBD2 matches at 10 bases. The J segment lost 6 bases and the V segment lost 5 bases, leaving 16 bases of the junction unmatched. This CDR3 is 17 amino acids long. CDR1 is SGHTA, CDR2 FQGNSA, per germline.